This entry describes one TCR beta chain. Its antigen is not identified. The sample comes from a study of T cells after yellow fever vaccination. General study points: Post-booster repertoires again held most primary-vaccination clones (just under 97% CD4, roughly 88% CD8). Highly abundant clonotypes carried over from the bulk population could end up in FACS-sorted repertoires as contaminants.

CDR1 SGHVS and CDR2 FNYEAQ come from the germline V gene. V was cut by 4 bases and J by 4 bases, with 20 bases left in between. The CDR3 is made up of 17 amino acids. TCRdb itself ran the 5' RACE reads through MiXCR, one entry per CDR3 protein. Here the sample spans under 100,000 distinct CDR3 sequences, about 5.8% being singletons. This sample comprised CD8+ T cells sorted from PBMCs, obtained 10 days after the yellow fever booster vaccination. The source of this sequence is a man aged 18 to 29 who received the YFV17D yellow fever vaccine. This chain connects TRBV7-6 to TRBJ2-1, with a weak D call TRBD1 (5 bases). This chain's CDR3 is CASSSATGYGRYNEQFF. CDR3 bases: TGTGCCAGCAGCTCTGCCACAGGATACGGACGATACAATGAGCAGTTCTTC.